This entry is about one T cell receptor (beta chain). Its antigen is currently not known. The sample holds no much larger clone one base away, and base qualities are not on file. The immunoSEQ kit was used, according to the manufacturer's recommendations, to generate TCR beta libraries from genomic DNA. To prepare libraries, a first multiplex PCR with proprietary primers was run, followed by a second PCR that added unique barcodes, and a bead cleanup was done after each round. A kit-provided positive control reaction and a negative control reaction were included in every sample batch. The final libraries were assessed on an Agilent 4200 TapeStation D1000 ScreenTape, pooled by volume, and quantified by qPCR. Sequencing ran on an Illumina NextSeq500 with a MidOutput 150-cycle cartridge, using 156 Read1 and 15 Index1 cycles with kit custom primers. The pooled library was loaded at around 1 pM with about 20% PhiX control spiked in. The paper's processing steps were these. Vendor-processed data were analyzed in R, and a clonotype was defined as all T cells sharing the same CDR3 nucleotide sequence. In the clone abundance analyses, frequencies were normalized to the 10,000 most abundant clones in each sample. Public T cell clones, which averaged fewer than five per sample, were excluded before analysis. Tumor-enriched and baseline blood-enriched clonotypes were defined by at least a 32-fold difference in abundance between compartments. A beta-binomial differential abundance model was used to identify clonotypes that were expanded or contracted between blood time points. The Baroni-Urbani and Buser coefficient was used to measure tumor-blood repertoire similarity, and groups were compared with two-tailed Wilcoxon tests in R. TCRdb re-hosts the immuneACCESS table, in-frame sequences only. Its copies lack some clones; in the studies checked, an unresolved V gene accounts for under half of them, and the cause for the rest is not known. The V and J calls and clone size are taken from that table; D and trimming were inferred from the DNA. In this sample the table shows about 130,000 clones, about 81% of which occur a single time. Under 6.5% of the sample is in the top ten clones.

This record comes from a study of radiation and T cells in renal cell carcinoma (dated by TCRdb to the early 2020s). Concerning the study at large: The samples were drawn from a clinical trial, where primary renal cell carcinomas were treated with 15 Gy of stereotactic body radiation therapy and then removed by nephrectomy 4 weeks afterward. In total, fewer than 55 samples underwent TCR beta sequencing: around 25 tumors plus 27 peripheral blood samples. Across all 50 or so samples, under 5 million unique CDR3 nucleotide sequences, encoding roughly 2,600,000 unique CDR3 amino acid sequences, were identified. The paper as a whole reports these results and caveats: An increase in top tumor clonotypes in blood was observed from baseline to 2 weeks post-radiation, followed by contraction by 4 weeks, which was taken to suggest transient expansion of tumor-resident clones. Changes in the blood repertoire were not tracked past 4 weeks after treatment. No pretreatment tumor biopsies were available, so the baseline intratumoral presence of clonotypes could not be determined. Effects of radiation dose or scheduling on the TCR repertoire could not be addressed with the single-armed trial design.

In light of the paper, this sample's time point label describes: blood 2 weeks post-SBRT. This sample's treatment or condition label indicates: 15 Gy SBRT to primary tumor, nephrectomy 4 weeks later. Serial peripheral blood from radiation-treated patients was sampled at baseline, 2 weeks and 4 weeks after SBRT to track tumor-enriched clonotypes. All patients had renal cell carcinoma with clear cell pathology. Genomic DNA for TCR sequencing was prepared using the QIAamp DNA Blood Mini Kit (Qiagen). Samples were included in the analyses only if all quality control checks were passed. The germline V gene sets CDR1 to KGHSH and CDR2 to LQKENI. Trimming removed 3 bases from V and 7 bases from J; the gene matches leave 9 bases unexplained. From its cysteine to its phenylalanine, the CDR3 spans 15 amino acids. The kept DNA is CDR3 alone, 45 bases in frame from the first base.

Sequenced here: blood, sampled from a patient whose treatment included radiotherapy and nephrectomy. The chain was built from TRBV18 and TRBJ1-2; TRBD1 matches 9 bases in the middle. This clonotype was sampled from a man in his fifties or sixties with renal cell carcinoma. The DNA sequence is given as TGTGCCAGCTCACCGTCATCCGGACAGGGGTTTGGCTACACCTTC. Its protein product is CASSPSSGQGFGYTF.